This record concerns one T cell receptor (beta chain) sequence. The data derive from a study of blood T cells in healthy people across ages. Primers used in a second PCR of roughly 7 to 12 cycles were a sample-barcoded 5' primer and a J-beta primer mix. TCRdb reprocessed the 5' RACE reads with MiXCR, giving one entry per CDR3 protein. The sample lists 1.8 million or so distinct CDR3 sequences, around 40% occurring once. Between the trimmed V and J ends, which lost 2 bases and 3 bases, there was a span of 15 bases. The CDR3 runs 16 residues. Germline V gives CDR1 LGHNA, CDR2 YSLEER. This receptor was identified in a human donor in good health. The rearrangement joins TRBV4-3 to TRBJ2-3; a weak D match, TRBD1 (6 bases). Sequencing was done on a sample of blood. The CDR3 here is CASSQLPPGTTDTQYF. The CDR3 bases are TGCGCCAGCAGCCAATTACCTCCGGGGACAACAGATACGCAGTATTTT.